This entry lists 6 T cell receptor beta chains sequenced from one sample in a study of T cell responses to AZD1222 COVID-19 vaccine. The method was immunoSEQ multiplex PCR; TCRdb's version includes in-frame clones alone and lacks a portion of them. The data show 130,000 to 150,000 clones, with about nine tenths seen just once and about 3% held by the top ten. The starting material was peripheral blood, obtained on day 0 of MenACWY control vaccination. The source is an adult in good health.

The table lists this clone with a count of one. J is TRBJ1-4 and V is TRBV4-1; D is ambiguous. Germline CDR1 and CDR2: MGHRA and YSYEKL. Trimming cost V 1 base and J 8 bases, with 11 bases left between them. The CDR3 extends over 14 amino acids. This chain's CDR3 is CASSQVGIREKLFF. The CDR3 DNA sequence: TGCGCCAGCAGCCAAGTCGGGATTCGCGAAAAACTGTTTTTT.

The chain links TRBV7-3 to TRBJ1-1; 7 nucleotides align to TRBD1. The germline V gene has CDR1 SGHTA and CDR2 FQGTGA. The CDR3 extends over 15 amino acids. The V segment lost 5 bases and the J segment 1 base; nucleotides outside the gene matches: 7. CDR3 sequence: CASSLSSGGNTEAFF. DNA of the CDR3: TGTGCCAGCAGCCTCTCGTCAGGGGGGAACACTGAAGCTTTCTTT.

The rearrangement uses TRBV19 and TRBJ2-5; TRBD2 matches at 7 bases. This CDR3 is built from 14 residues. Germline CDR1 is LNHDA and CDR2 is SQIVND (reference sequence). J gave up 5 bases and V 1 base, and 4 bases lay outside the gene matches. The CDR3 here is CASSIGPRGETQYF. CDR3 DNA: TGTGCCAGTAGTATAGGCCCGCGGGGGGAGACCCAGTACTTC.

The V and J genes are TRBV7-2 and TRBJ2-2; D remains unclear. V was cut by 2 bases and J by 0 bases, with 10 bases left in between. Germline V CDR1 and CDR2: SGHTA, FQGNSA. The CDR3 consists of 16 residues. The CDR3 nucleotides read TGTGCCAGCAGCTTAAGGTACACCGCGAACACCGGGGAGCTGTTTTTT. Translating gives CASSLRYTANTGELFF.

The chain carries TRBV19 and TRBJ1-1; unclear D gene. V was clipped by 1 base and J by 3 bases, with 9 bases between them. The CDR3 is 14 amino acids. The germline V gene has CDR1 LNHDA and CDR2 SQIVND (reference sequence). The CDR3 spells CASSIGLQHTEAFF. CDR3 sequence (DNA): TGTGCCAGTAGTATAGGGCTGCAGCACACTGAAGCTTTCTTT.

CDR3: CASSPRGVQETQYF. The CDR3 coding sequence is TGTGCCAGCAGCCCGCGGGGGGTCCAAGAGACCCAGTACTTC. The V and J genes are TRBV3-1 (or the pseudogene TRBV3-2) and TRBJ2-5; 8 bases are shared with TRBD2. In germline, CDR1 is LGHDT, CDR2 YNNKEL (reference sequence). This CDR3 comprises 14 residues. J lost 1 base, V lost 4 bases, and 2 bases had no gene match.